These T cell receptor beta chains were read from a single sample in a study of blood T cell repertoires in COVID-19. TCRdb's table, derived via immunoSEQ multiplex PCR, lists solely in-frame clones and lacks some. This table has roughly 70,000 clones, less than 90% appearing once. Sequenced sample: peripheral blood. The receptors come from a man at least 80 years old with COVID-19, enrolled during active disease. Each CDR3 is given with its conserved first and last residue. A D gene is named only where the DNA matches it firmly. Some rows have no size entry. The others give once, few or many, or a class for an expanded clone.

13 NA TRBJ1-1 NA TRBV19 CASSFTGLSEAFF TGTGCCAGTAGTTTCACAGGGCTTTCTGAGGCTTTCTTT
14 NA TRBJ1-2 NA TRBV6-5 CASILRETNYGYTF TGTGCCAGCATCTTGAGGGAAACTAACTATGGCTACACCTTC
15 NA TRBJ1-1 NA TRBV7-9 CASSLAPTKPGEAFF TGTGCCAGCAGCTTAGCGCCCACTAAGCCCGGGGAAGCTTTCTTT
15 NA TRBJ1-6 TRBD1 TRBV9 CASSVGTGGVSPLHF TGTGCCAGCAGCGTGGGGACAGGGGGCGTTTCACCCCTCCACTTT
15 NA TRBJ1-1 NA TRBV3-1/TRBV3-2 CASSPRPGVDTEAFF TGTGCCAGCAGCCCCCGCCCGGGGGTCGACACTGAAGCTTTCTTT
13 NA TRBJ1-5 NA TRBV28 CATTDSLNQPQHF TGTGCCACTACGGACAGTTTAAACCAGCCCCAGCATTTT
11 NA TRBJ1-2 NA TRBV2 CASSVGLGYTF TGTGCCAGCAGTGTGGGACTCGGCTACACCTTC
16 NA TRBJ1-6 TRBD1 TRBV7-2 CASSLDGTEPLSPLHF TGTGCCAGCAGCTTAGATGGGACAGAGCCACTTTCACCCCTCCACTTT
15 NA TRBJ1-2 TRBD1 TRBV7-9 CASSLRQGINYGYTF TGTGCCAGCAGCCTAAGACAGGGGATTAACTATGGCTACACCTTC
15 NA TRBJ2-5 TRBD2 TRBV4-3 CASSRLAGGGETQYF TGCGCCAGCAGCCGGCTAGCGGGGGGCGGGGAGACCCAGTACTTC
14 NA TRBJ1-2 NA TRBV18 CASSPLTGNYGYTF TGTGCCAGCTCACCACTGACGGGGAACTATGGCTACACCTTC
15 NA TRBJ2-2 TRBD1 TRBV3-1/TRBV3-2 CASSSGTGHAGELFF TGTGCCAGCAGTTCCGGGACAGGGCATGCCGGGGAGCTGTTTTTT
15 NA TRBJ2-1 TRBD2 TRBV6-1 CASSEWGLAESEQFF TGTGCCAGCAGTGAATGGGGACTAGCGGAATCTGAGCAGTTCTTC
14 NA TRBJ1-5 NA TRBV7-8 CASSLTGGNQPQHF TGTGCCAGCAGCCTGACAGGAGGTAATCAGCCCCAGCATTTT
15 NA TRBJ1-2 NA TRBV18 CASSTTGSEGYGYTF TGTGCCAGCTCAACCACAGGAAGCGAAGGCTATGGCTACACCTTC
14 NA TRBJ2-3 TRBD2 TRBV7-9 CASSLRGVGDTQYF TGTGCCAGCAGCTTACGGGGGGTTGGAGATACGCAGTATTTT
13 NA TRBJ2-5 NA TRBV18 CASSPPLQETQYF TGTGCCAGCTCACCACCCCTCCAAGAGACCCAGTACTTC
14 NA TRBJ2-7 TRBD1 TRBV5-1 CASSPDRAGDEQYF TGCGCCAGCAGCCCGGACAGGGCTGGCGACGAGCAGTACTTC
14 NA TRBJ2-3 NA TRBV7-3 CASSLNSVTDTQYF TGTGCCAGCAGCTTAAATTCTGTCACAGATACGCAGTATTTT
19 few TRBJ1-6 TRBD1 TRBV7-8 CASSSPFGQGSSYNSPLHF TGTGCCAGCAGCTCCCCCTTTGGACAGGGGAGCTCCTATAATTCACCCCTCCACTTT
15 NA TRBJ2-3 TRBD2 TRBV6-5 CASRMLAGSTDTQYF TGTGCCAGCAGGATGCTAGCGGGGAGCACAGATACGCAGTATTTT
16 NA TRBJ2-2 TRBD2 TRBV4-1 CASSFGTSGGNGELFF TGCGCCAGCAGCTTCGGGACTAGCGGGGGGAACGGGGAGCTGTTTTTT
16 NA TRBJ2-1 NA TRBV4-1 CASSHQGSPLSSQRIF TGCGCCAGCAGCCATCAGGGGAGCCCCCTCAGCTCCCAGCGAATCTTC
15 NA TRBJ1-4 TRBD1 TRBV2 CASSDYGTGEEKLFF TGTGCCAGCAGTGATTACGGGACAGGGGAGGAAAAACTGTTTTTT
15 NA TRBJ1-1 NA TRBV15 CATSLGYEVNTEAFF TGTGCCACCAGCCTTGGGTATGAGGTGAACACTGAAGCTTTCTTT
14 NA TRBJ1-5 TRBD1 TRBV18 CASSPGTGNQPQHF TGTGCCAGCTCACCGGGGACAGGTAATCAGCCCCAGCATTTT
12 NA TRBJ2-7 NA TRBV7-2 CASSSRDYEQYF TGTGCCAGCAGCTCCAGGGACTACGAGCAGTACTTC